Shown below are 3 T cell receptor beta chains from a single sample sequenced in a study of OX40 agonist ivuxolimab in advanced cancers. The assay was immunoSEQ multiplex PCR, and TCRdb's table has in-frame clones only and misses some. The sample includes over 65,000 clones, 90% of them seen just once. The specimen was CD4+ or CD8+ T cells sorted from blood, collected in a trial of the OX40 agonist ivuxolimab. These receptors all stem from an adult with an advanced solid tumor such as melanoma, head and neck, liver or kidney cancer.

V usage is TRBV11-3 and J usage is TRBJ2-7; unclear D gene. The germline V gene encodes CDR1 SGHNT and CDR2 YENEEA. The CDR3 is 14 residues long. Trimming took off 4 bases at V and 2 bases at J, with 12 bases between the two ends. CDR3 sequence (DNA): TGTGCCAGCAGCTCCCGTCCGAACGCCTACGAGCAGTACTTC. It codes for CASSSRPNAYEQYF.

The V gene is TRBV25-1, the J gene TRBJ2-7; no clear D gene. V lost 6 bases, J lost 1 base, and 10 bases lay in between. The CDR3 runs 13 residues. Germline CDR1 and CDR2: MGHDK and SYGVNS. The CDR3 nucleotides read TGTGCCAGCAGGGCCGGGCTATCCTACGAGCAGTACTTC. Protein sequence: CASRAGLSYEQYF.

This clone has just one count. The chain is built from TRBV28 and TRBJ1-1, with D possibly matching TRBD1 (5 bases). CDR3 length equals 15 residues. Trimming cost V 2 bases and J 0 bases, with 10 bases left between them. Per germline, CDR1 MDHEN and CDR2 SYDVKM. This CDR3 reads CASSLQGPMNTEAFF. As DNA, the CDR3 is TGTGCCAGCAGTTTACAGGGACCTATGAACACTGAAGCTTTCTTT.